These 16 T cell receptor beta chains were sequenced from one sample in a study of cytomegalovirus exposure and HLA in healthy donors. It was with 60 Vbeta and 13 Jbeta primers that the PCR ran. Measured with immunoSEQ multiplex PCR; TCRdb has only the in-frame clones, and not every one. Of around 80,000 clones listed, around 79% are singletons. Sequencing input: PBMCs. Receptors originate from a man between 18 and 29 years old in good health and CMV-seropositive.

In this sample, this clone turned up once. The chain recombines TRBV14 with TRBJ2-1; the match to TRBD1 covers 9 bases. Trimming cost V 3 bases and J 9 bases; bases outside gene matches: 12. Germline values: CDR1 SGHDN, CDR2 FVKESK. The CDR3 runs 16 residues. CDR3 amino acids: CASSHTRDREFSEQFF. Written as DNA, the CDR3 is TGTGCCAGCAGCCACACCCGGGACAGGGAATTTAGTGAGCAGTTCTTC.

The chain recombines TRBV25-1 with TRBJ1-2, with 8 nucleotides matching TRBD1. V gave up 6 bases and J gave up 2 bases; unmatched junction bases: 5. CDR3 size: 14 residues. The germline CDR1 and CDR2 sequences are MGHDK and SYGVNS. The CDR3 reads CASRVTGGNYGYTF. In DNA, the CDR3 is TGTGCCAGCAGGGTCACAGGGGGAAACTATGGCTACACCTTC.

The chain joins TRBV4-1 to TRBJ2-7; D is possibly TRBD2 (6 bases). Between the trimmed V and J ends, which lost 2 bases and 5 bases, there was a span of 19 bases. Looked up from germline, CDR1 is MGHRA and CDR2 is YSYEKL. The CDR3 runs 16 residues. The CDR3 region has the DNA TGCGCCAGCAGCCAAATAGGGAGGCTAAAGGAGGACGAGCAGTACTTC. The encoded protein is CASSQIGRLKEDEQYF.

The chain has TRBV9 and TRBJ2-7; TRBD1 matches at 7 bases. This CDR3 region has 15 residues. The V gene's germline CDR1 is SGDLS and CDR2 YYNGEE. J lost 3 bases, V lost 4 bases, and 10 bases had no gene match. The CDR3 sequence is CASSPKGTARYEQYF. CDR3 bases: TGTGCCAGCAGCCCAAAGGGGACAGCACGCTACGAGCAGTACTTC.

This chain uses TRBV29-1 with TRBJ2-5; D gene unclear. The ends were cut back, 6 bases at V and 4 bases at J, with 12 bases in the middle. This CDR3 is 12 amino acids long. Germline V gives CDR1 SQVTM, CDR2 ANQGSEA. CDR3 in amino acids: CSVDAYLETQYF. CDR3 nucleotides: TGCAGCGTAGATGCGTACTTAGAGACCCAGTACTTC.

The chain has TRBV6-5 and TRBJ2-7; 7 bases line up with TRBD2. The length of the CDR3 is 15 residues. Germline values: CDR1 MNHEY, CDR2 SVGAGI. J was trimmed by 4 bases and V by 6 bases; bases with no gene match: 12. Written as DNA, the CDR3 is TGTGCCAGCAGGAGGGAGGGCGGGAGTCGTTACGAGCAGTACTTC. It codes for CASRREGGSRYEQYF.

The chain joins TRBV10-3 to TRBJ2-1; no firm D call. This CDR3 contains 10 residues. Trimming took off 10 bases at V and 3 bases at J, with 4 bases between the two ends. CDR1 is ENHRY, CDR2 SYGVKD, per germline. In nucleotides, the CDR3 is TGTGCCACCCTCTACAATGAGCAGTTCTTC. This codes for CATLYNEQFF.

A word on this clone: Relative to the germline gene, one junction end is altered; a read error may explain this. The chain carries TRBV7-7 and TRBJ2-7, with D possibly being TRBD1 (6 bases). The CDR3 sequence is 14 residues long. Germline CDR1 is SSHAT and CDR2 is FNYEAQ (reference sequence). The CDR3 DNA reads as TGTGCTAGCAGCTCCACGGACAGCTCCTACGAGCAGTACTTC. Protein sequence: CASSSTDSSYEQYF.

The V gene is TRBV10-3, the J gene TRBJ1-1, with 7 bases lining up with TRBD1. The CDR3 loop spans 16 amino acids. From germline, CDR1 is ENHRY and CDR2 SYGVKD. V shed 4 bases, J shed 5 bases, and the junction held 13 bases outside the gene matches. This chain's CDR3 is CAISGGAEGARTEAFF. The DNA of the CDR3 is TGTGCCATCAGTGGCGGTGCGGAGGGGGCGAGGACTGAAGCTTTCTTT.

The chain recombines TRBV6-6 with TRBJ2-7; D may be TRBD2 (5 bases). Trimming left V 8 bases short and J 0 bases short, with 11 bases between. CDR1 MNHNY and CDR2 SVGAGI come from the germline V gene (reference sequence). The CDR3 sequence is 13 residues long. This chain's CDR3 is CASGSGSSYEQYF. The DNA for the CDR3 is TGTGCCAGCGGGAGCGGTAGCTCCTACGAGCAGTACTTC.

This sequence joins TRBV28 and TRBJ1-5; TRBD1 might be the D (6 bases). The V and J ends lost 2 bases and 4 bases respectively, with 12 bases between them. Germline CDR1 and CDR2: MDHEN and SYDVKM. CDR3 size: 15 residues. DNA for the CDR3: TGTGCCAGCAGTTTAGCACAGGGTTGGAATCAGCCCCAGCATTTT. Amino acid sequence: CASSLAQGWNQPQHF.

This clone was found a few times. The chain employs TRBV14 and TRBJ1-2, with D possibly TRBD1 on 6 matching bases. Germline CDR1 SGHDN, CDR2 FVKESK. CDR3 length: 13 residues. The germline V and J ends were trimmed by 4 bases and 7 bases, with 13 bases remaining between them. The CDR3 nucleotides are TGTGCCAGCAGCCCCTCGACAGGCCTTGGCTACACCTTC. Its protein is CASSPSTGLGYTF.

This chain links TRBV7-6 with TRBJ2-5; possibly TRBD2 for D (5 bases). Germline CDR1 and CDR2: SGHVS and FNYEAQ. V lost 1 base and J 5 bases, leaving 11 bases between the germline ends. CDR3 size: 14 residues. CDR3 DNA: TGTGCCAGCAGCTTAGGAATAGCGCGGGAGACCCAGTACTTC. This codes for CASSLGIARETQYF.

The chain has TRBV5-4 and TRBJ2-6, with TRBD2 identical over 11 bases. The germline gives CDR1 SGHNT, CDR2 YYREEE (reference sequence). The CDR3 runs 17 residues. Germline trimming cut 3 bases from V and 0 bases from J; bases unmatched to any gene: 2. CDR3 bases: TGTGCCAGCAGCTCCGGGACTAGCGGCTCTGGGGCCAACGTCCTGACTTTC. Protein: CASSSGTSGSGANVLTF.

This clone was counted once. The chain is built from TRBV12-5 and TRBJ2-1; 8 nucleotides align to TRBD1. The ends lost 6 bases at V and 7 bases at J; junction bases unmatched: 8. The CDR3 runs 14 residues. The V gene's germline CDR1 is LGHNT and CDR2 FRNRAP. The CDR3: CASGSGQGRNEQFF. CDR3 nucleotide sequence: TGTGCTAGTGGCTCCGGACAGGGTAGGAATGAGCAGTTCTTC.

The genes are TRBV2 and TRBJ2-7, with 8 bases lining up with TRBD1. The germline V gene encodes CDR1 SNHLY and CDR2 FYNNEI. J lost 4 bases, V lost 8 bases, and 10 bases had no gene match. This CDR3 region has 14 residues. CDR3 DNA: TGTGCCAGCGTCGAAGACAGGGGCACGTACGAGCAGTACTTC. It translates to CASVEDRGTYEQYF.